Presented here are 32 T cell receptor beta chains from one specimen sequenced in a study of blood T cell repertoires in COVID-19. Profiling relied on immunoSEQ multiplex PCR, and the TCRdb table lists in-frame clones only, not all of them. Of around 190,000 clones in the sample, about 88% are singletons; the top ten hold more than 8.5%. What was sequenced was PBMCs or T cells enriched from blood (not recorded which). Receptors originate from a woman under 30 who had recovered from COVID-19.

The gene calls are TRBV28 and TRBJ2-2, with 8 bases matching TRBD2. Per the germline V gene, CDR1 is MDHEN and CDR2 is SYDVKM. The CDR3 contains 15 residues. Germline trimming cut 5 bases from V and 6 bases from J; bases unmatched to any gene: 8. CDR3 in DNA: TGTGCCAGCAGTCTCATGCTAGCGGGTCCCGGGGAGCTGTTTTTT. Translating gives CASSLMLAGPGELFF. The full variable domain, rest sourced from reference TRBV28 and TRBJ2-2, is DVKVTQSSRYLVKRTGEKVFLECVQDMDHENMFWYRQDPGLGLRLIYFSYDVKMKEKGDIPEGYSVSREKKERFSLILESASTNQTSMYLCASSLMLAGPGELFFGEGSRLTVL.

This chain links TRBV7-9 with TRBJ1-1, with 8 bases that match TRBD1. CDR1 and CDR2 from the germline V gene are SEHNR and FQNEAQ (reference sequence). V was clipped by 5 bases and J by 5 bases; unmatched bases: 7. CDR3 size: 14 residues. CDR3 in DNA: TGTGCCAGCAGCCGACAGGGGTCGGGGACTGAAGCTTTCTTT. Its translation: CASSRQGSGTEAFF.

The chain is built from TRBV19 and TRBJ2-5; the D is unclear. The CDR3 is 13 residues long. Germline V CDR1 and CDR2: LNHDA, SQIVND (reference sequence). V was clipped by 3 bases and J by 10 bases, with 15 bases between them. The CDR3 region is CASSMNDLALQYF. The CDR3 region has the DNA TGTGCCAGTAGTATGAACGATCTGGCCCTCCAGTACTTC.

The chain employs TRBV5-4 and TRBJ1-4; TRBD1 aligns across 8 bases. The CDR3 totals 13 residues. J was trimmed by 7 bases and V by 2 bases; bases with no gene match: 1. Germline CDR1 SGHNT, CDR2 YYREEE (reference sequence). The chain's CDR3 is CASSFDRGEKLFF. The CDR3 DNA sequence: TGTGCCAGCAGCTTTGACAGGGGTGAAAAACTGTTTTTT. Using reference TRBV5-4 and TRBJ1-4 for the parts outside the CDR3, the full variable domain is ETGVTQSPTHLIKTRGQQVTLRCSSQSGHNTVSWYQQALGQGPQFIFQYYREEENGRGNFPPRFSGLQFPNYSSELNVNALELDDSALYLCASSFDRGEKLFFGSGTQLSVL.

This CDR3 is CASSPRRGTGELFF. The CDR3 DNA reads TGTGCCAGCAGCCCCCGAAGGGGCACCGGGGAGCTGTTTTTT. The chain combines TRBV7-9 with TRBJ2-2; perhaps TRBD1 as D (5 bases). Deletions cut 5 bases from V and 4 bases from J, with 11 bases between. In germline, CDR1 is SEHNR, CDR2 FQNEAQ (reference sequence). This CDR3 contains 14 residues.

The chain joins TRBV28 to TRBJ1-1, with TRBD1 identical over 9 bases. V shed 4 bases, J shed 4 bases, and the junction held 4 bases outside the gene matches. CDR3 length: 14 amino acids. CDR1 and CDR2 (germline): MDHEN, SYDVKM. This CDR3 reads CASSYRDRATEAFF. CDR3 in DNA: TGTGCCAGCAGTTACCGGGACAGGGCCACTGAAGCTTTCTTT.

This clone has just one count. The V gene is TRBV11-1, the J gene TRBJ1-1; D perhaps matches TRBD1 (5 bases). Trimming stripped 5 bases from V and 4 bases from J, with 17 bases between. The CDR3 length is 15 residues. From germline, CDR1 is SGHAT and CDR2 FQDESV (reference sequence). The CDR3 DNA follows: TGTGCCAGCAGCCCGATGGCCCACGGGGGCACTGAAGCTTTCTTT. It yields the protein CASSPMAHGGTEAFF.

The V call is TRBV28, the J call TRBJ2-1, with TRBD1 identical over 8 bases. The CDR3 runs 15 residues. Germline trimming cut 8 bases from V and 5 bases from J; bases unmatched to any gene: 11. CDR1 and CDR2 from the germline V gene are MDHEN and SYDVKM. DNA for the CDR3: TGTGCCAGCGTCGGGGGACAGGAAAGGGACAATGAGCAGTTCTTC. It translates to CASVGGQERDNEQFF.

This sequence joins TRBV19 and TRBJ1-5; a possible D gene is TRBD1 (5 bases). Germline V gives CDR1 LNHDA, CDR2 SQIVND (reference sequence). V gave up 6 bases and J gave up 3 bases, with 15 bases separating them. This CDR3 is built from 15 residues. The CDR3 region is CASRRQMTYNQPQHF. CDR3 nucleotide sequence: TGTGCCAGTAGGCGACAGATGACTTACAATCAGCCCCAGCATTTT.

The rearrangement uses TRBV5-1 and TRBJ1-2, with 8 nucleotides matching TRBD1. The CDR3 runs 14 residues. The germline gives CDR1 SGHRS, CDR2 YFSETQ. J was trimmed by 5 bases and V by 3 bases; bases with no gene match: 6. The CDR3 sequence: CASSSTDRVYGYTF. As DNA, the CDR3 is TGCGCCAGCAGCTCTACGGACAGGGTTTATGGCTACACCTTC.

This clone has just a few counts. The CDR3 loop reads CASSQGDRNTGELFF. The DNA of the CDR3 is TGCGCCAGCAGCCAAGGGGACAGGAACACCGGGGAGCTGTTTTTT. The chain has TRBV4-1 and TRBJ2-2; TRBD1 matches at 7 bases. V gave up 1 base and J gave up 1 base; unmatched junction bases: 0. The CDR3 spans 15 residues. Germline V gene lookup returns CDR1 MGHRA and CDR2 YSYEKL.

This CDR3 reads CASSLAQGVNTEAFF. The DNA of the CDR3 is TGTGCCAGCAGCTTAGCGCAGGGGGTTAACACTGAAGCTTTCTTT. The V gene is TRBV7-9, the J gene TRBJ1-1, with 7 bases matching TRBD1. Germline V lookup: CDR1 SEHNR, CDR2 FQNEAQ (reference sequence). The CDR3 has 15 amino acids. V lost 0 bases and J lost 2; bases outside the gene matches: 3. The whole variable domain, remainder taken from reference TRBV7-9 and TRBJ1-1, is DTGVSQNPRHKITKRGQNVTFRCDPISEHNRLYWYRQTLGQGPEFLTYFQNEAQLEKSRLLSDRFSAERPKGSFSTLEIQRTEQGDSAMYLCASSLAQGVNTEAFFGQGTRLTVV.

This chain uses TRBV5-1 with TRBJ2-3, with 9 bases identical to TRBD2. The length of the CDR3 is 14 residues. Germline values: CDR1 SGHRS, CDR2 YFSETQ. The ends lost 4 bases at V and 2 bases at J; junction bases unmatched: 2. The CDR3 loop is CASSKGLATDTQYF. In DNA, the CDR3 is TGCGCCAGCAGCAAGGGACTAGCCACAGATACGCAGTATTTT.

The CDR3 DNA reads TGTGCCTGGAGTCCACCTCAACGGATAAGTACCGGGACAGGACATCTCAGGGTCACCGGGGAGCTGTTTTTT. This translates into CAWSPPQRISTGTGHLRVTGELFF. This sequence joins TRBV30 and TRBJ2-2; 8 bases are a match to TRBD1. This CDR3 is 24 amino acids long. Germline V gives CDR1 GTSNPN, CDR2 SVGIG (reference sequence). The V segment lost 2 bases and the J segment 4 bases; nucleotides outside the gene matches: 33.

V usage is TRBV19 and J usage is TRBJ2-1; 7 bases fit TRBD2. This CDR3 spans 15 amino acids. V lost 7 bases to trimming and J lost 2 bases; unmatched junction nucleotides: 8. Looked up from germline, CDR1 is LNHDA and CDR2 is SQIVND (reference sequence). The CDR3 DNA reads TGTGCCAGTAAGACGGCTAGCGGCACCTACAATGAGCAGTTCTTC. Protein sequence: CASKTASGTYNEQFF.

The gene calls are TRBV9 and TRBJ2-3, with TRBD2 matching over 9 bases. With 5 bases clipped from V and 1 base from J, the junction kept 8 bases outside the gene matches. The CDR3 length is 16 residues. Germline CDR1 reads SGDLS; CDR2 reads YYNGEE. CDR3 DNA sequence: TGTGCCAGCAGTAACTTAGCGGGGGAGCGCACAGATACGCAGTATTTT. Translating it yields CASSNLAGERTDTQYF.

The chain links TRBV19 to TRBJ2-1, with 7 bases fitting TRBD2. J lost 3 bases, V lost 3 bases, and 5 bases had no gene match. This CDR3 comprises 15 residues. Germline CDR1 LNHDA, CDR2 SQIVND (reference sequence). CDR3: CASSIAGVDYNEQFF. The CDR3 nucleotides read TGTGCCAGTAGTATTGCGGGGGTGGACTACAATGAGCAGTTCTTC.

The chain is built from TRBV2 and TRBJ1-2; D not resolved. Germline V gives CDR1 SNHLY, CDR2 FYNNEI. The CDR3 has 13 amino acids. Between the trimmed V and J ends, which lost 8 bases and 7 bases, there was a span of 17 bases. CDR3 DNA: TGTGCCAGCCCGTCGTCCGGGGTCGGTGGCTACACCTTC. Amino acid sequence: CASPSSGVGGYTF.

As DNA, the CDR3 is TGTGCCAGCAGCTTAGGCTTGTTAGCGGGAGGCGGGGGGGAGACCCAGTACTTC. Its protein product is CASSLGLLAGGGGETQYF. The rearrangement joins TRBV7-8 to TRBJ2-5; 10 bases fit TRBD2. This CDR3 has 18 residues. With V trimmed by 1 base and J by 5 bases, 13 bases remained unmatched. Germline V gene data show CDR1 as SGHVS and CDR2 as FQNEAQ.

The J gene is TRBJ1-4, the V gene TRBV4-2, with 7 bases fitting TRBD1. CDR1 and CDR2 from the germline V gene are LGHNA and YNFKEQ. Germline trimming cut 1 base from V and 2 bases from J; bases unmatched to any gene: 4. The CDR3 consists of 16 residues. The CDR3 protein is CASSQAGGPTNEKLFF. In DNA form, the CDR3 reads TGTGCCAGCAGCCAAGCAGGGGGTCCGACTAATGAAAAACTGTTTTTT.

The chain employs TRBV7-6 and TRBJ1-2; D may be TRBD1 (6 bases). There are 13 residues in the CDR3. Germline V CDR1 and CDR2: SGHVS, FNYEAQ. Trimming shortened V by 4 bases and J by 7 bases, and 13 bases separated the two germline ends. CDR3 region: CASSSREGGGYTF. The CDR3 coding sequence is TGTGCCAGCAGCTCCCGGGAGGGGGGTGGCTACACCTTC.

DNA for the CDR3: TGTGCCAGCAGCTTAGGCCTGACTAGCGGGAGGTTAAATGAGCAGTTCTTC. Protein: CASSLGLTSGRLNEQFF. V gene TRBV11-2 combines with J gene TRBJ2-1, with 13 bases fitting TRBD2. J gave up 7 bases and V 1 base, and 7 bases lay outside the gene matches. Germline V gene sequence: CDR1 SGHAT, CDR2 FQNNGV. The CDR3 spans 17 residues.

The V call is TRBV5-1, the J call TRBJ2-3, with 7 bases that match TRBD1. The junction had 11 bases not matched to a gene; V was cut back by 4 bases and J by 0 bases. In germline, CDR1 is SGHRS, CDR2 YFSETQ. This CDR3 comprises 17 residues. CDR3 residues: CASSGPTGFWSTDTQYF. The CDR3 DNA reads TGCGCCAGCAGCGGACCGACAGGGTTTTGGAGCACAGATACGCAGTATTTT.

This clone was seen just once. This chain links TRBV4-1 with TRBJ1-5; tentative D call: TRBD1 (5 bases). The CDR3 loop spans 16 amino acids. V lost 1 base and J lost 4, with 14 bases in between. Germline V lookup: CDR1 MGHRA, CDR2 YSYEKL. The CDR3, as DNA: TGCGCCAGCAGCCAAGGCGGTCGGGGGGTGAATCAGCCCCAGCATTTT. The encoded protein is CASSQGGRGVNQPQHF.

The chain combines TRBV28 with TRBJ2-7; 11 positions agree with TRBD1. Germline-derived CDR1 and CDR2 are MDHEN and SYDVKM. Trimming at V came to 7 bases and at J to 2 bases, leaving 7 bases not matched to a gene. This CDR3 spans 15 amino acids. CDR3 in amino acids: CASIRPGQGAYEQYF. CDR3 sequence (DNA): TGTGCCAGCATCAGGCCGGGACAGGGGGCCTACGAGCAGTACTTC. The complete variable domain, with remaining parts taken from reference TRBV28 and TRBJ2-7, reads DVKVTQSSRYLVKRTGEKVFLECVQDMDHENMFWYRQDPGLGLRLIYFSYDVKMKEKGDIPEGYSVSREKKERFSLILESASTNQTSMYLCASIRPGQGAYEQYFGPGTRLTVT.

This chain connects TRBV2 to TRBJ2-1; TRBD2 might be the D (6 bases). The germline V gene has CDR1 SNHLY and CDR2 FYNNEI. CDR3 length: 14 amino acids. V was cut by 6 bases and J by 8 bases, with 17 bases left in between. CDR3 protein: CASSNPGVRHEQFF. The CDR3 bases are TGTGCCAGCAGCAACCCGGGGGTCCGGCATGAGCAGTTCTTC.

J is TRBJ1-6 and V is TRBV4-2; 11 bases line up with TRBD1. The germline V gene encodes CDR1 LGHNA and CDR2 YNFKEQ. The CDR3 is 16 amino acids. V was clipped by 0 bases and J by 9 bases; unmatched bases: 4. The chain's CDR3 is CASSQDPGQGASPLHF. As DNA, the CDR3 is TGTGCCAGCAGCCAAGATCCCGGACAGGGGGCTTCACCCCTCCACTTT.

In the case of this clone: The same CDR3 arises from other DNA sequences in this sample as well. This chain links TRBV2 with TRBJ2-2; 8 positions match TRBD1. The CDR3 runs 15 residues. Germline assignment: CDR1 SNHLY and CDR2 FYNNEI. The J segment lost 1 base and the V segment lost 6 bases, leaving 4 bases of the junction unmatched. The chain's CDR3 is CASSAGTGNTGELFF. The CDR3 DNA is TGTGCCAGCAGCGCAGGGACAGGGAACACCGGGGAGCTGTTTTTT.

The V and J genes are TRBV28 and TRBJ1-3; TRBD1 might be the D (5 bases). The V end lost 8 bases, the J end lost 1 base, and 18 bases lay between the germline ends. This CDR3 comprises 16 residues. Germline-derived CDR1 and CDR2 are MDHEN and SYDVKM. CDR3 sequence reads: CASVWGGGQSGNTIYF. CDR3 nucleotides: TGTGCCAGCGTTTGGGGGGGAGGGCAGTCTGGAAACACCATATATTTT.

This chain joins TRBV5-6 and TRBJ2-7; D gene unclear. CDR1 SGHDT and CDR2 YYEEEE come from the germline V gene. This CDR3 region has 15 residues. V lost 0 bases and J 9 bases, leaving 19 bases between the germline ends. CDR3 nucleotide sequence: TGTGCCAGCAGCTTGGACGTCCGTGGAGCTACGAGGCAGTACTTC. This sequence encodes CASSLDVRGATRQYF.

The sample holds one count of this clone. The chain combines TRBV5-4 with TRBJ2-7; D may be TRBD2 (6 bases). Germline CDR1 and CDR2: SGHNT and YYREEE (reference sequence). The CDR3 is 15 residues long. V was pared by 1 base and J by 5 bases, with 16 bases between. Here the CDR3 reads CASSLLSREDHEQYF. The CDR3 DNA is TGTGCCAGCAGCTTGTTGTCCAGGGAGGATCACGAGCAGTACTTC.

V and J are TRBV2 and TRBJ1-5; 10 bases align to TRBD1. There are 17 residues in the CDR3. V was pared by 3 bases and J by 6 bases, with 11 bases of the junction left unmatched. Germline V CDR1 and CDR2: SNHLY, FYNNEI. For the CDR3, the DNA is TGTGCCAGCAGTGACGCGTACCGGGACAGGGGAAGTCAGCCCCAGCATTTT. Amino acids: CASSDAYRDRGSQPQHF. Based on the CDR3 plus reference TRBV2 and TRBJ1-5, the full variable domain is EPEVTQTPSHQVTQMGQEVILRCVPISNHLYFYWYRQILGQKVEFLVSFYNNEISEKSEIFDDQFSVERPDGSNFTLKIRSTKLEDSAMYFCASSDAYRDRGSQPQHFGDGTRLSIL.